This T cell receptor (beta chain) was identified during a study of T cell responses to AZD1222 COVID-19 vaccine (dated by TCRdb to about 2021). About the study as a whole: TCR sequencing covered 230 to 250 trial participants: 200 to 220 given two doses of AZD1222 and some 25 given two doses of MenACWY control vaccine. Trial participants were enrolled by age into 18-55, 56-69 and 70-plus year subgroups, with roughly 150, 30 and 60 TCR-sequenced participants respectively. General conclusions and limits of the study: Epitopes outside the regions mutated in the B.1.351 and B.1.1.7 variants were reportedly recognized by nearly half of the unique spike-specific TCRs. Conclusions about previously exposed vaccinees are limited because only a handful of AZD1222 recipients were SARS-CoV-2 seropositive at baseline. After two AZD1222 doses, both the breadth and the depth of spike-specific TCRs were significantly higher than at day 0 and than in MenACWY recipients. No day 14 peak-response samples were available, so repertoires were characterized only after the peak T cell response. CD4 TCRs associated with the vaccine covered the entire spike protein, and the dominant responses were in regions 160-218 and 743-854. Most participants were white British and females outnumbered males, and the authors suggested that clonal diversity may have been underestimated. In the small 56-69-year group, the increase in depth fell short of significance, most likely because of low power.

What this sample's time point label stands for: baseline before first vaccination. In the paper's terms, the treatment or condition label means: meningococcal conjugate vaccine given as trial control. The vaccinee samples were drawn from two UK trials, COV001 and COV002, one of which was a single-blind randomized controlled phase 2/3 trial testing AZD1222 (ChAdOx1 nCoV-19) in healthy adults. For TCRbeta chain sequencing, PBMC samples were collected from trial participants at day 0 and at day 28 after the second dose. Details on this clone: Its antigen is still unknown. No base-level quality is on record; no much larger clone is a single base apart.

The CDR3 regions of human TCRbeta chains were subjected to immunosequencing. As for the original processing: TCRs in the repertoires were compared against a reference library of SARS-CoV-2-specific TCRs that had been generated with the MIRA antigen-specificity platform. Breadth was defined as the fraction of unique TCRs that were SARS-CoV-2-associated. Depth was defined as the fraction of total T cells that were SARS-CoV-2-associated. Using the MIRA data, each spike-specific TCR was mapped to the spike region that the TCR reacts to and placed in a CD4 or CD8 class. Log10-transformed breadth and depth values were compared by one-way ANOVA with Sidak's multiple comparisons tests. TCRdb provides this immuneACCESS table in a form limited to in-frame rearrangements. Some clones are lacking; in checked studies, under half of them reflect an unresolved V gene, and why the rest are absent is not known. That table is the source of V, J and clone size, and D and trimming were worked out from the DNA. The sample table contains 85,000 to 90,000 clones; only one count was recorded for approximately 90% of them. The ten most abundant clones make up around 5.2% of the sample.

The sequenced sample was peripheral blood, obtained on day 0 of MenACWY control vaccination. The origin of this receptor is an adult in good health.

CDR3 protein: CASSPGGALSSYEQYF. The DNA is TGTGCCAGCAGCCCGGGAGGGGCACTTAGCTCCTACGAGCAGTACTTC. The chain employs TRBV5-4 and TRBJ2-7, and TRBD2 matches 8 of the central bases. The CDR3, from cysteine to phenylalanine, totals 16 residues. Just the 48-base CDR3 DNA is kept, in frame starting at base 1. The germline V end is reduced by 4 bases and the J end by 0 bases; junction bases left unmatched: 9. The germline V gene encodes CDR1 SGHNT and CDR2 YYREEE (reference sequence).